Below, one T cell receptor beta chain is given with its context. The data originate from a study of blood T cell repertoires in COVID-19. Study as a whole: From the United States, Italy and Spain came samples of acute and convalescent COVID-19.

V gave up 1 base and J gave up 8 bases, with 9 bases separating them. The length of the CDR3 is 14 residues. Germline V gene lookup returns CDR1 LGHDT and CDR2 YNNKEL (reference sequence). Assay used: immunoSEQ multiplex PCR; TCRdb lists only in-frame clones, some missing. The sample has roughly 250,000 clones, around nine tenths seen once. The sample consisted of peripheral blood. The genes are TRBV3-1 (or the pseudogene TRBV3-2) and TRBJ1-6; D gene ambiguous. The receptor comes from a woman in her 40s who had recovered from COVID-19. The CDR3 protein is CASSQGAGYSPLHF. DNA for the CDR3: TGTGCCAGCAGCCAAGGGGCTGGCTATTCACCCCTCCACTTT.